The TCR beta chain described here comes from a study of cytomegalovirus exposure and HLA in healthy donors. Overall study context: From donors who were HLA-typed, an early data release held about 89 million unique TCRs. Findings and caveats of the study: The authors later found HLA-associated TCR beta chains more clonally expanded than equally common others. Versus the approximately 700-donor mean, an Asian-associated ancestry cluster reportedly showed fewer N-insertions in a later analysis. TRBV6-2, TRBV6-3 and some other V segments were unresolvable in 87-base-pair reads.

The CDR3 has 15 residues. The germline V gene encodes CDR1 ENHRY and CDR2 SYGVKD. Trimming stripped 2 bases from V and 0 bases from J, with 11 bases between. Both 60 Vbeta primers and 13 Jbeta primers went into the PCR. TCRdb's copy holds only in-frame clones and misses some; the assay was immunoSEQ multiplex PCR. The table has about 210,000 clones, roughly 90% seen once. Points on this clone: The target antigen is unknown.

The chain links TRBV10-3 to TRBJ2-7; no clear D. Sequencing was carried out using PBMCs. This clonotype originated in a boy aged 2 to 10 in good health and CMV-seronegative. The CDR3 region has the DNA TGTGCCATCAGTGAGATTGGCGGAAGCTCCTACGAGCAGTACTTC. It yields the protein CAISEIGGSSYEQYF.